This T cell receptor (beta chain) was documented in a study of blood T cell repertoires in COVID-19. Study members were between about 18 and 100 years old and lived in 24 US regions. Participants reported their clinical history, and cohort assignment relied on those reports. Sequencing was performed with immunoSEQ multiplex PCR; in TCRdb, only in-frame clones are kept and a portion is missing. Seen here are 200,000 to 250,000 clones, 84% observed once, and the top ten hold approximately 6.6%. Sequencing was done on a sample of PBMCs or T cells enriched from blood (not recorded which). This receptor was identified in a woman aged 40 to 49 who had recovered from COVID-19.

The CDR3 region has the DNA TGTGCCAGCAGTCCCATGTATGAGCAGTTCTTC. This translates into CASSPMYEQFF. The chain recombines TRBV12-3 or TRBV12-4 with TRBJ2-1, with D uncertain. CDR3 length: 11 amino acids. Trimming took off 5 bases at V and 8 bases at J, with 7 bases between the two ends.